Sequencing of this TCR beta chain was carried out in a study of ipilimumab plus nivolumab after autologous stem cell transplantation. Across the study: Patients received a median of 5 ipilimumab and roughly 8 nivolumab doses. The DLBCL cohort had primary refractory and relapsed disease, with 18-month progression-free survival of around 88% and 27%.

Measured with immunoSEQ multiplex PCR; TCRdb has only the in-frame clones, and not every one. The repertoire consists of fewer than 30,000 clones, with just over 85% occurring once and the leading ten covering approximately 5.2%. Patients got ipilimumab 1 mg/kg beginning 14 to 28 days post-transplant. Through week 26, nivolumab 3 mg/kg IV was given weeks 1, 4, 7, 10, then biweekly. The ends were cut back, 2 bases at V and 6 bases at J, with 11 bases in the middle. Germline V gives CDR1 SNHLY, CDR2 FYNNEI. There are 13 residues in the CDR3. Sequencing was performed on PBMCs, taken in a trial of ipilimumab plus nivolumab as post-transplant consolidation. The receptor was isolated from a male donor with diffuse large B-cell lymphoma. The V gene is TRBV2, the J gene TRBJ2-7, with unresolved D. The CDR3 loop is CASSEKTLSEQYF. The CDR3 DNA sequence: TGTGCCAGCAGTGAAAAAACCTTAAGCGAGCAGTACTTC.